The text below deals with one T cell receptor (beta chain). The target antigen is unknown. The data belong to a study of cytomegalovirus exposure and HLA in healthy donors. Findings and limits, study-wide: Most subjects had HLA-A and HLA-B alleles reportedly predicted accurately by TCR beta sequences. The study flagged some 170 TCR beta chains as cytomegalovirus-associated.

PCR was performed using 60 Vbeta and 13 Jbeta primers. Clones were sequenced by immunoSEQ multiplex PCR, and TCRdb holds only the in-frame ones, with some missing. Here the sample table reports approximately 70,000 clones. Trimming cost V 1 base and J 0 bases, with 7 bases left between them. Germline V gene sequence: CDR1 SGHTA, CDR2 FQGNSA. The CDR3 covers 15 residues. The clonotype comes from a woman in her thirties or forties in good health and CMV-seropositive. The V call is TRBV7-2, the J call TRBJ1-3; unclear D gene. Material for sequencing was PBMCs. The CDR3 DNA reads TGTGCCAGCAGCTTAGATCACAGCTCTGGAAACACCATATATTTT. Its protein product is CASSLDHSSGNTIYF.